This T cell receptor (beta chain) is from a study of graft-versus-host responses after intestinal transplantation. Study results and limitations: Recipient marrow contained GvH clones, some of which appeared first in ileum or blood.

A word on this clone: Its antigen remains unknown.

Germline CDR1 is SNHLY and CDR2 is FYNNEI. Trimming took 5 bases from V and 3 from J, leaving 16 bases between them. The CDR3 spans 15 residues. This table comes from immunoSEQ multiplex PCR, and its TCRdb copy is limited to in-frame clones, with some not included. In the table there are 85,000 to 100,000 clones, roughly 90% of which are singletons. V gene TRBV2 combines with J gene TRBJ2-5; perhaps TRBD1 as D (5 bases). The sequence came from a human donor who received an intestinal transplant. The sample consisted of unstimulated CD4+ T cells sorted from spleen or lymph node cells, taken before intestinal transplant. The chain's CDR3 is CASSSRHGREETQYF. In DNA form, the CDR3 reads TGTGCCAGCAGTTCCCGTCATGGCAGGGAAGAGACCCAGTACTTC.